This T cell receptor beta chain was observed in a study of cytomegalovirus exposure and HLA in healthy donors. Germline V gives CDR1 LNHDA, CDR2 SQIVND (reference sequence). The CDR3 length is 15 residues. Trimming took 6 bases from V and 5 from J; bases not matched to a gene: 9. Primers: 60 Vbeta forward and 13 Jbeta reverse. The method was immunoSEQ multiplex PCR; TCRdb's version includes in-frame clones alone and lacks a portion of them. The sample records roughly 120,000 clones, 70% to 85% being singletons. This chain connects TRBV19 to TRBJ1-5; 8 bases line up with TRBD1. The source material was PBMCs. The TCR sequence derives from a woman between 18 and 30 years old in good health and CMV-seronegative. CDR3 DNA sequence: TGTGCCAGTAGGCCCCCAGGGGGCCGGGATCAGCCCCAGCATTTT. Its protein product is CASRPPGGRDQPQHF.